This T cell receptor beta chain emerged from a study of cytomegalovirus exposure and HLA in healthy donors. The PCR was carried out with 60 Vbeta primers and 13 Jbeta primers. Assay: immunoSEQ multiplex PCR; the TCRdb copy retains only in-frame clones and omits some. This sample's table reports about 70,000 clones. Study outcomes and limitations: There were some public TCRs occurring in many donors, but most TCR sequences were rare. An analysis that was carried out later associated approximately 17,000 TCR beta sequences with HLA alleles at 0.05 false discovery rate. The authors excluded some V segments, including TRBV6-2 and TRBV6-3, as indistinguishable. The listing of approximately 160 TCR beta chains classed them as cytomegalovirus-associated.

Regarding this clone: Its antigen is not identified.

The V gene's germline CDR1 is SQVTM and CDR2 ANQGSEA. Trimming at V came to 3 bases and at J to 0 bases, leaving 7 bases not matched to a gene. The length of the CDR3 is 15 residues. Sequencing used PBMCs. V and J are TRBV29-1 and TRBJ1-1, with 7 bases that match TRBD1. The clonotype comes from a female donor in good health and CMV-seropositive. CDR3 bases: TGCAGCGTTGATCTAGGGACAGCCTTGAACACTGAAGCTTTCTTT. It translates to CSVDLGTALNTEAFF. Full variable domain (outside the CDR3, taken from reference TRBV29-1 and TRBJ1-1): SAVISQKPSRDICQRGTSLTIQCQVDSQVTMMFWYRQQPGQSLTLIATANQGSEATYESGFVIDKFPISRPNLTFSTLTVSNMSPEDSSIYLCSVDLGTALNTEAFFGQGTRLTVV.